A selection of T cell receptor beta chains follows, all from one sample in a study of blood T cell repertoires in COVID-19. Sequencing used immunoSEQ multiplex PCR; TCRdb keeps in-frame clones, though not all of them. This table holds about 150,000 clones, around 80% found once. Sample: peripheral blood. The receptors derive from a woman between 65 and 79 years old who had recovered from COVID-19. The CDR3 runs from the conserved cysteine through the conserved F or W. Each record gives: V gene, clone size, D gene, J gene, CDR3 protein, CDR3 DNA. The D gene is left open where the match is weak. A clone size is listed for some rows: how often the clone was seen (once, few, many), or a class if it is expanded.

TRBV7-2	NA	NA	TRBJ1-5	CASSLWVGEGQPQHF	TGTGCCAGCAGCTTATGGGTCGGGGAGGGGCAGCCCCAGCATTTT
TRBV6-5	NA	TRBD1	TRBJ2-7	CASRGQGLTYEQYF	TGTGCCAGCAGGGGACAGGGGCTAACCTACGAGCAGTACTTC
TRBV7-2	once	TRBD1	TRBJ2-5	CASTPDRAQETQYF	TGTGCCAGCACGCCCGACAGGGCTCAAGAGACCCAGTACTTC
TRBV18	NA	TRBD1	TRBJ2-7	CASSPTTGRSYEQYF	TGTGCCAGCTCACCAACGACAGGGCGCTCCTACGAGCAGTACTTC
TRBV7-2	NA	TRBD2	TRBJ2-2	CASSPVGRETTGELFF	TGTGCCAGCAGCCCTGTGGGGCGGGAGACTACCGGGGAGCTGTTTTTT
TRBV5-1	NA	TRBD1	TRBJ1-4	CASSPGTGGEKLFF	TGCGCCAGCAGCCCCGGGACAGGGGGTGAAAAACTGTTTTTT
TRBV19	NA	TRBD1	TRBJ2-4	CASSPQGVGNIQYF	TGTGCCAGTAGTCCCCAGGGGGTCGGAAACATTCAGTACTTC
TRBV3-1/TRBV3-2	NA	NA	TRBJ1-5	CASSPSPESPQHF	TGTGCCAGCAGCCCGTCCCCCGAGTCACCCCAGCATTTT
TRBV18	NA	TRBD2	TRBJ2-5	CASSRSGGARETQYF	TGTGCCAGCTCACGAAGCGGGGGGGCCCGGGAGACCCAGTACTTC
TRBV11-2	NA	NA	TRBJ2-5	CASSLDRGGGQTQYF	TGTGCCAGCAGCTTAGATAGGGGGGGCGGGCAGACCCAGTACTTC
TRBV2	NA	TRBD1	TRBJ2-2	CASSRQGNTGELFF	TGTGCCAGCAGCCGACAGGGAAACACCGGGGAGCTGTTTTTT
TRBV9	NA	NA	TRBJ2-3	CASSPDSNGHTQYF	TGTGCCAGCAGCCCCGACAGCAACGGCCATACGCAGTATTTT
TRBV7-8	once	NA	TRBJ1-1	CASNPGFTGTEAFF	TGTGCCAGCAACCCAGGGTTTACGGGCACTGAAGCTTTCTTT
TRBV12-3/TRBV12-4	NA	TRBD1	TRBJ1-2	CASTGTGSGYTF	TGTGCCAGCACCGGGACAGGGTCTGGCTACACCTTC
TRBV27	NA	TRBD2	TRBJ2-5	CASSPGLAGGGGTQYF	TGTGCCAGCAGTCCGGGACTAGCGGGAGGGGGGGGAACCCAGTACTTC
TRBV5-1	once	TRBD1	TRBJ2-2	CASRQGANTGELFF	TGCGCCAGCCGCCAGGGGGCGAACACCGGGGAGCTGTTTTTT
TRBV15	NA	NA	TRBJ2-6	CATSRGQPGANVLTF	TGTGCCACCAGCCGGGGACAACCCGGGGCCAACGTCCTGACTTTC
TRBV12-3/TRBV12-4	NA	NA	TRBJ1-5	CASSLARREPQHF	TGTGCCAGCAGTTTAGCGCGGCGAGAGCCCCAGCATTTT
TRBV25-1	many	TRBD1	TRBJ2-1	CASSRWDRDYNEQFF	TGTGCCAGCAGTCGGTGGGACAGGGACTACAATGAGCAGTTCTTC
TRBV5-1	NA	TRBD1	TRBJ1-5	CASSPGQGSDQPQHF	TGCGCCAGCAGCCCGGGACAGGGGTCCGATCAGCCCCAGCATTTT
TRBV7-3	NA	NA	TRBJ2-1	CASSSAAKGGNEQFF	TGTGCCAGCAGCTCGGCCGCGAAAGGCGGTAATGAGCAGTTCTTC
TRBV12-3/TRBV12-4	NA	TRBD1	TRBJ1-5	CASSRQGGQPQHF	TGTGCCAGCAGCAGACAGGGAGGTCAGCCCCAGCATTTT
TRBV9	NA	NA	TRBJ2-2	CASSVSGPGELFF	TGTGCCAGCAGCGTTAGCGGCCCCGGGGAGCTGTTTTTT
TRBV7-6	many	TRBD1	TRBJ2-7	CASSLGGQSYEQYF	TGTGCCAGCAGCTTAGGGGGACAGTCCTACGAGCAGTACTTC
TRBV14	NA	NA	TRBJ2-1	CASSQRLVGEQFF	TGTGCCAGCAGCCAACGACTAGTCGGTGAGCAGTTCTTC
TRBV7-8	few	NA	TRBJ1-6	CASSLDSSYNSPLHF	TGTGCCAGCAGCTTAGATAGCTCCTATAATTCACCCCTCCACTTT
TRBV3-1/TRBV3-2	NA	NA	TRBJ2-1	CASSRGEVAPYNEQFF	TGTGCCAGCAGCAGAGGGGAGGTAGCCCCCTACAATGAGCAGTTCTTC
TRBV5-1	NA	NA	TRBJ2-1	CASSLAMYNEQFF	TGCGCCAGCAGCTTGGCCATGTACAATGAGCAGTTCTTC